The present T cell receptor beta chain was sequenced within a study of blood T cell repertoires in COVID-19. About the study: The origin of the acute and convalescent COVID-19 samples was the United States, Italy and Spain. Sample material is recorded as cDNA or gDNA derived from T cells, B-cell-depleted T cells, or PBMCs.

The table came from immunoSEQ multiplex PCR; TCRdb's copy has only in-frame clones and leaves some out. Of 150,000 or so clones in the sample, approximately 85% were seen once. Patients at the Seattle site were enrolled during active infection and followed longitudinally. CDR1 and CDR2 (germline): LNHDA, SQIVND (reference sequence). V lost 1 base to trimming and J lost 1 base, with 4 bases between them. The CDR3 contains 13 residues. The TCR comes from a woman aged 45-60 years with COVID-19, enrolled during active disease. The chain has TRBV19 and TRBJ1-1; D unresolved. Sequencing used peripheral blood. The CDR3 DNA reads TGTGCCAGTAGTATAGGACAGAACACTGAAGCTTTCTTT. It yields the protein CASSIGQNTEAFF.